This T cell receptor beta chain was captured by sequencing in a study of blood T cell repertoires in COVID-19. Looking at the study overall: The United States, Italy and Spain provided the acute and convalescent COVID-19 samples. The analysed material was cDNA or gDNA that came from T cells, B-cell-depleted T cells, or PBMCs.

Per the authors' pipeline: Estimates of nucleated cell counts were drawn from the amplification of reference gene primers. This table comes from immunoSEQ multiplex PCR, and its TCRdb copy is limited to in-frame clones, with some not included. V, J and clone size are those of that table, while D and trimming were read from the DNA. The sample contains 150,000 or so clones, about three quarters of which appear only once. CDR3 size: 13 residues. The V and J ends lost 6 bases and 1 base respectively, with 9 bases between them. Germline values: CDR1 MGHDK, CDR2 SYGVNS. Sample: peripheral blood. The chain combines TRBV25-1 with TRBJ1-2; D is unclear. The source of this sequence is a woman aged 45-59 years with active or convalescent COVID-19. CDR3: CASRETGNYGYTF. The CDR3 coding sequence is TGTGCCAGCAGGGAGACGGGTAACTATGGCTACACCTTC.